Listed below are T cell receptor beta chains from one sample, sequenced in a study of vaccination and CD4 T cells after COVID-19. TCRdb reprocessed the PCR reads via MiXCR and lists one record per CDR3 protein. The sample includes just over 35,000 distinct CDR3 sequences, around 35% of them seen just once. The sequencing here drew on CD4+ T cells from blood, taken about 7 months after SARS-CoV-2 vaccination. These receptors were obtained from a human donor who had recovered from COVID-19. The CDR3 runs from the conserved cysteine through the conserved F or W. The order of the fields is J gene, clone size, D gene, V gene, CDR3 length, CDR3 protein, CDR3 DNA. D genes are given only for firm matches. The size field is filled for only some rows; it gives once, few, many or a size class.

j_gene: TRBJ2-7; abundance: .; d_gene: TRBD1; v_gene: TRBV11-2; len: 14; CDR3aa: CASRPGTGYYEQYF; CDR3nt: TGTGCCAGCAGACCCGGGACAGGTTACTACGAGCAGTACTTC
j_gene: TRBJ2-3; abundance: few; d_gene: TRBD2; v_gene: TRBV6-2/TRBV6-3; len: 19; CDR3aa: CASSWTGTSGRARTDTQYF; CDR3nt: TGTGCCAGCAGTTGGACCGGGACTAGCGGGAGGGCCCGCACAGATACGCAGTATTTT
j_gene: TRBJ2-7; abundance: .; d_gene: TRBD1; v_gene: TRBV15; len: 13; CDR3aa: CATSRDSSYEQYF; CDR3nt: TGTGCCACCAGCCGGGACAGCTCCTACGAGCAGTACTTC
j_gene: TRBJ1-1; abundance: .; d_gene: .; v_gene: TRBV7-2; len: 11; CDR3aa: CASSFGGIAFF; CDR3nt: TGTGCCAGCAGCTTTGGAGGAATAGCTTTCTTT
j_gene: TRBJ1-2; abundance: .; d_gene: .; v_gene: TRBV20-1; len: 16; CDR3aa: CSARDWDGWGQGGYTF; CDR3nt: TGCAGTGCTAGAGATTGGGACGGGTGGGGGCAGGGTGGCTACACCTTC
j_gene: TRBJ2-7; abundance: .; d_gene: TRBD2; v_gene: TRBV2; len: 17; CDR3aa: CASSEPSGRTFAGEQYF; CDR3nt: TGTGCCAGCAGTGAACCTAGCGGGAGGACCTTCGCGGGGGAGCAGTACTTC
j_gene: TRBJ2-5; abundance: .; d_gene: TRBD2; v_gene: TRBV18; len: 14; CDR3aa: CASSPGLAQETQYF; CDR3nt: TGTGCCAGCTCCCCGGGACTAGCTCAAGAGACCCAGTACTTC
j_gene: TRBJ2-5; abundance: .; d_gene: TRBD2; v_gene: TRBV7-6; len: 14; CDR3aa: CASTLAGGGETQYF; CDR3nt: TGTGCCAGCACCCTAGCGGGAGGGGGAGAGACCCAGTACTTC
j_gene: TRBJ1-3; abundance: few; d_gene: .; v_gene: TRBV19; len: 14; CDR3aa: CASTPLEAGNTIYF; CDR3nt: TGTGCCAGTACCCCCTTGGAAGCTGGAAACACCATATATTTT
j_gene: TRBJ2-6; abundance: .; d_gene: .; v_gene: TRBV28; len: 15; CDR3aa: CASSLPASGANVLTF; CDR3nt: TGTGCCAGCAGTTTACCAGCCTCTGGGGCCAACGTCCTGACTTTC
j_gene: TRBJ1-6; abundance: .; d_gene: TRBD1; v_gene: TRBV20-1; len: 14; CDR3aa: CSAPLQGLNSPLHF; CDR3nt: TGCAGTGCCCCACTACAGGGGTTGAATTCACCCCTCCACTTT
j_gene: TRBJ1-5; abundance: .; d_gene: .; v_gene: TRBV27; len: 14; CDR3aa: CASSLARGNQPQHF; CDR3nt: TGTGCCAGCAGTTTAGCCAGGGGCAATCAGCCCCAGCATTTT
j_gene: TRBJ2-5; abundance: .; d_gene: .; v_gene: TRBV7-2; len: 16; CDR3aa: CASSLWLAANQETQYF; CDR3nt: TGTGCCAGCAGCTTATGGCTGGCGGCAAACCAAGAGACCCAGTACTTC
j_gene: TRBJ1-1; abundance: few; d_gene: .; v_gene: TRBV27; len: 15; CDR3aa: CASSLGGLVNTEAFF; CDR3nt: TGTGCCAGCAGTTTAGGTGGCCTGGTTAACACTGAAGCTTTCTTT
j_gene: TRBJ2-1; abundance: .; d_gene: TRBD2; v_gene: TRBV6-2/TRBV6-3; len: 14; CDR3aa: CASSYRGGYNEQFF; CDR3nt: TGTGCCAGCAGTTACCGGGGAGGGTACAATGAGCAGTTCTTC
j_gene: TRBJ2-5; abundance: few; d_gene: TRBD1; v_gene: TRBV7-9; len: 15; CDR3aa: CASSSGQGEEETQYF; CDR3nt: TGTGCCAGCAGCTCGGGACAGGGGGAGGAAGAGACCCAGTACTTC
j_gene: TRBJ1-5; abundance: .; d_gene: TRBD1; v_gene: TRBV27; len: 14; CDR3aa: CASSIDRGNQPQHF; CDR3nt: TGTGCCAGCAGCATTGACAGGGGGAATCAGCCCCAGCATTTT
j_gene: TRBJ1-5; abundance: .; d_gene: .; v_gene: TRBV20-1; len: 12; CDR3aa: CSAQYSNQPQHF; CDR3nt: TGCAGTGCTCAGTATAGCAATCAGCCCCAGCATTTT
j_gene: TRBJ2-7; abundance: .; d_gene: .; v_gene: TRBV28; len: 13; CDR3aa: CASSPGQWYEQYF; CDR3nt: TGTGCCAGCAGTCCCGGTCAATGGTACGAGCAGTACTTC
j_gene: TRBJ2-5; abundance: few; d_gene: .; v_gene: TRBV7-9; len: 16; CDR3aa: CASSSPPGSSLETQYF; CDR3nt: TGTGCCAGCAGCTCCCCGCCAGGCTCGAGTTTGGAGACCCAGTACTTC
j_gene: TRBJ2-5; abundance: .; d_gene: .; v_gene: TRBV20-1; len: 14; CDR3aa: CSARDRARWETQYF; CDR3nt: TGCAGTGCTAGAGACCGGGCCCGGTGGGAGACCCAGTACTTC
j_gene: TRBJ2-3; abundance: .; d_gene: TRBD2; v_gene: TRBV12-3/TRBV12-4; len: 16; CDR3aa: CATSIGLAGGLDTQYF; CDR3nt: TGTGCCACCTCCATAGGACTAGCGGGAGGATTGGATACGCAGTATTTT
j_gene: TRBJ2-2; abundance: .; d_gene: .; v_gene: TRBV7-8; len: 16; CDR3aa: CASSLVGRDYTGELFF; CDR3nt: TGTGCCAGCAGCTTAGTTGGCAGGGATTACACCGGGGAGCTGTTTTTT
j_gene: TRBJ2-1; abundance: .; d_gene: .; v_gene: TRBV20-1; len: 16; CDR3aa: CSARTKRRYTPDEQFF; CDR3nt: TGCAGTGCTAGAACCAAGCGGAGATACACCCCGGATGAGCAGTTCTTC
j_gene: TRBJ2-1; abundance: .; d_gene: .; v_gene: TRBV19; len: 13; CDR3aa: CASSLGPYNEQFF; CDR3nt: TGTGCCAGTAGTCTAGGACCCTACAATGAGCAGTTCTTC
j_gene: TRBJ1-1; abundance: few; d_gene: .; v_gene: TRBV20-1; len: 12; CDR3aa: CSVTRADTEAFF; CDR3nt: TGCAGTGTGACCCGCGCCGACACTGAAGCTTTCTTT
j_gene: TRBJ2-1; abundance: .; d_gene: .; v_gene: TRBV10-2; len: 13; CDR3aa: CASSGTGYNEQFF; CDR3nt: TGCGCCAGCAGTGGAACAGGGTATAATGAGCAGTTCTTC
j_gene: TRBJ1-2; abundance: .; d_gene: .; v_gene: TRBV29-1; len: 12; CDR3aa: CSVVEPKADYTF; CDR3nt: TGCAGCGTTGTTGAACCGAAAGCAGACTACACCTTC
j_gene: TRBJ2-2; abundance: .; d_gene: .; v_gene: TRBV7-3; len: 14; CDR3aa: CASSNSGPGGELFF; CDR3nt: TGTGCCAGCAGCAATAGCGGCCCGGGCGGGGAGCTGTTTTTT
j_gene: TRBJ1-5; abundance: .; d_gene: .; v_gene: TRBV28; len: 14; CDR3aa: CASSRALGNQPQHF; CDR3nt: TGTGCCAGCAGTAGAGCTTTGGGAAATCAGCCCCAGCATTTT
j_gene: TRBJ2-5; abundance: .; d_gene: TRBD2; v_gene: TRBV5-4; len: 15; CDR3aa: CASSLVGAGQETQYF; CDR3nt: TGTGCCAGCAGCTTGGTTGGAGCGGGACAAGAGACCCAGTACTTC
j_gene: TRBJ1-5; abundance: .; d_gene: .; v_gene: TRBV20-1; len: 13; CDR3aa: CSARANSNQPQHF; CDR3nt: TGCAGTGCTAGGGCGAATAGCAATCAGCCCCAGCATTTT
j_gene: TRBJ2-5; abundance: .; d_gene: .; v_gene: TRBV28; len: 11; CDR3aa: CASREGETQYF; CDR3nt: TGTGCCAGCAGGGAGGGAGAGACCCAGTACTTC
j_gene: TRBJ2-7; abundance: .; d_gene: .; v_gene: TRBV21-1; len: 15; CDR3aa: CASIPLLWESLEQYF; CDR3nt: TGTGCCAGCATCCCCCTCTTGTGGGAGAGCCTCGAGCAGTACTTC
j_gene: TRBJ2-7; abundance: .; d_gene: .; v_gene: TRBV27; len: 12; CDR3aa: CASRDLDNRKYF; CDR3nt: TGTGCCAGCAGGGACCTGGACAACAGGAAGTACTTC
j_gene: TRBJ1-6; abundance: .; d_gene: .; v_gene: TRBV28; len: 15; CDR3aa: CASAPQWPLNSPLHF; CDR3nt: TGTGCCAGCGCTCCCCAGTGGCCGCTTAATTCACCCCTCCACTTT
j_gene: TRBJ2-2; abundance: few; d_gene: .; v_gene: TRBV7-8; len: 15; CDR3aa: CASSSDGLKTGELFF; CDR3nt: TGTGCCAGCAGCTCCGACGGGCTTAAGACCGGGGAGCTGTTTTTT
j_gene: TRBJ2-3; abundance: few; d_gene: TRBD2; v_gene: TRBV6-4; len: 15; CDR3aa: CASSDSASGRDTQYF; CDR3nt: TGTGCCAGCAGTGACTCTGCCAGCGGGAGGGATACGCAGTATTTT
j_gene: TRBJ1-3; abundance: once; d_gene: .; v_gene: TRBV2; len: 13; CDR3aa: CASRDDTVNTIYF; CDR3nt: TGTGCCAGCAGAGACGACACCGTAAACACCATATATTTT
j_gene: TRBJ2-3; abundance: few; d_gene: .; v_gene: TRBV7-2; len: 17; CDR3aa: CASSLALVRDFTDTQYF; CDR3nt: TGTGCCAGCAGCTTAGCGCTCGTCAGGGATTTCACAGATACGCAGTATTTT
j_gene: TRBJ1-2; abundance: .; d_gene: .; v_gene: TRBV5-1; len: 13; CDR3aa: CASSTGTAQGYTF; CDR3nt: TGCGCCAGCAGCACAGGGACGGCCCAAGGCTACACCTTC
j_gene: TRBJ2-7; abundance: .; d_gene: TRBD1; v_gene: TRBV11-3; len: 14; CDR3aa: CASGWTGHSYEQYF; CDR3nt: TGTGCCAGCGGCTGGACAGGGCACTCCTACGAGCAGTACTTC
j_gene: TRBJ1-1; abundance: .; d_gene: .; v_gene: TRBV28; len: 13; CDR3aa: CASSLWENTEAFF; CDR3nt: TGTGCCAGCAGTCTATGGGAGAACACTGAAGCTTTCTTT
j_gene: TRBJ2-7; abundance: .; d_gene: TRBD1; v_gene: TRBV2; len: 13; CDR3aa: CASNRDRGWEQYF; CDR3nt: TGTGCCAGCAACAGGGACAGGGGTTGGGAGCAGTACTTC
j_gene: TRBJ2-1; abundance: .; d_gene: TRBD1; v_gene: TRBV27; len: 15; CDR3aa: CASNTTGTGYNEQFF; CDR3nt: TGTGCCAGCAATACTACCGGGACAGGGTACAATGAGCAGTTCTTC